This TCR beta chain was sequenced in a study of type 1 regulatory T cells. Overall study: T-allo10 is an in vitro-generated, Tr1-enriched CD4 T cell product specific for alloantigen.

This clonotype has only a few counts. The antigen remains unidentified. TCRdb reanalysed the reads using MiXCR and keeps one entry per CDR3 protein. This sample has approximately 14,000 distinct CDR3 sequences, with roughly 13% found just once. Germline lookup yields CDR1 LGHDT and CDR2 YNNKEL (reference sequence). V lost 6 bases and J 1 base, leaving 3 bases between the germline ends. The CDR3 runs 11 residues. The sequenced sample was cultured T cells, either the whole culture or a sorted T cell fraction (not recorded which). The origin of this receptor is a human donor in good health. This rearrangement joins TRBV3-1 to TRBJ2-5; no firm D call. The CDR3 loop is CASRAQETQYF. DNA for the CDR3: TGTGCCAGCAGAGCCCAAGAGACCCAGTACTTC.